This TCR beta chain is drawn from a study of identical twins. Template switching created a universal primer site, and the cDNA included unique molecular identifiers. From the 5' RACE reads, TCRdb called clonotypes with MiXCR, one entry per CDR3 protein. The profile shows some 320,000 distinct CDR3 sequences, over 9% of them singletons. Study-level points and caveats: Fewer insertions marked abundant cord blood beta clonotypes; young adult naive trended weakly, memory not at all.

To note about this clonotype: The antigen remains undetermined.

Another study also made use of these data, one on yellow fever vaccine responses in identical twins. This second study notes: Vaccine T cell responses of twins reportedly seemed partly convergent and partly personalized.

This receptor was identified in a woman aged 18 to 35 in good health. Sequencing used CD8+ T cells sorted from blood.

In DNA form, the CDR3 reads TGTGCCAGCAGGTCAGCTCCATATGGCTACACCTTC. It specifies CASRSAPYGYTF. This sequence joins TRBV6-1 and TRBJ1-2; D unresolved. Germline V gene data show CDR1 as MNHNS and CDR2 as SASEGT. The CDR3 length is 12 residues. Trimming removed 6 bases from V and 5 bases from J, with 10 bases in between.